This is a list of T cell receptor beta chains from one sample in a study of T cell clones after liver transplantation. Here immunoSEQ multiplex PCR was the method, and the copy in TCRdb shows in-frame clones only, minus some. The sample includes roughly 70,000 clones, 80% of them seen just once. The sequencing here drew on CD4+ T cells from blood, taken before liver transplant. These receptors originate from a human donor who received a liver transplant. CDR3s include the opening cysteine and the closing phenylalanine or tryptophan. A D gene is named only where the DNA matches it firmly. For some rows the clone size is stated as once, few or many, or as a class when expanded; others skip it.

- | TRBJ2-1 | TRBD2 | TRBV2 | TGTGCCAGCATCTTGGGGCGACTAGCCGATACCGATGAGCAGTTCTTC | CASILGRLADTDEQFF
- | TRBJ1-4 | - | TRBV30 | TGTGCCTGGAGCCGGTGGCAGTTTAATGAAAAACTGTTTTTT | CAWSRWQFNEKLFF
- | TRBJ2-1 | TRBD2 | TRBV29-1 | TGCAGCGTTGGGGAGGGGTGGACTAGCGGGAGAGGTGAGCAGTTCTTC | CSVGEGWTSGRGEQFF
- | TRBJ2-1 | TRBD1 | TRBV19 | TGTGCCAGTAGTATGAATCGGGACAGGGCATTCGGTGAGCAGTTCTTC | CASSMNRDRAFGEQFF
- | TRBJ1-1 | - | TRBV9 | TGTGCCAGCAGCGCGGGGGCGGGGTACGGGAACACTGAAGCTTTCTTT | CASSAGAGYGNTEAFF
- | TRBJ2-3 | - | TRBV9 | TGTGCCAGCAGCGTAGGCTTAGGCGGGTACACAGATACGCAGTATTTT | CASSVGLGGYTDTQYF
- | TRBJ2-7 | TRBD1 | TRBV6-1 | TGTGCCAGCAGTGTAAGGACAGGGACCTACGAGCAGTACTTC | CASSVRTGTYEQYF
- | TRBJ2-3 | - | TRBV4-3 | TGCGCCAGCAGCCAACTGACCAGGGAAGGATATACGCAGTATTTT | CASSQLTREGYTQYF
- | TRBJ2-3 | TRBD2 | TRBV9 | TGTGCCAGCAGCGTAGATAGCGGGAGGGCCCCAGATACGCAGTATTTT | CASSVDSGRAPDTQYF
- | TRBJ1-5 | - | TRBV2 | TGTGCCAGCACCCGGACAGTCAATCAGCCCCAGCATTTT | CASTRTVNQPQHF
- | TRBJ2-1 | - | TRBV9 | TGTGCCAGCAGCGTAGCGGGAGCTTACAATGAGCAGTTCTTC | CASSVAGAYNEQFF
- | TRBJ1-1 | TRBD1 | TRBV28 | TGTGCCAGCAGTTCCGGACAGGGGAACACTGAAGCTTTCTTT | CASSSGQGNTEAFF
- | TRBJ2-4 | - | TRBV11-1 | TGTGCCAGCAGCCTCAGGGTCCGGGACTCGATAAACATTCAGTACTTC | CASSLRVRDSINIQYF
few | TRBJ2-7 | - | TRBV25-1 | TGTGCCAGCAGTGATCCTCCGCGGACAGTCTACGAGCAGTACTTC | CASSDPPRTVYEQYF
few | TRBJ1-2 | TRBD1 | TRBV27 | TGTGCCAGCAGTTCCCCCCACAGGGGGGACTATGGCTACACCTTC | CASSSPHRGDYGYTF
- | TRBJ1-1 | TRBD1 | TRBV28 | TGTGCCAGCACCTCGGGACAGCTCACTGAAGCTTTCTTT | CASTSGQLTEAFF
few | TRBJ2-7 | - | TRBV18 | TGTGCCAGCTCACCGCAGGCAGGGGACGAGCAGTACTTC | CASSPQAGDEQYF
- | TRBJ1-5 | TRBD1 | TRBV7-9 | TGTGCCAGCAGCCCGACAGGGAAAAATCAGCCCCAGCATTTT | CASSPTGKNQPQHF
- | TRBJ2-5 | - | TRBV21-1 | TGTGCCAGCATCCCATCGGCGGGGGGCGCGGTTGAGACCCAGTACTTC | CASIPSAGGAVETQYF
- | TRBJ1-1 | - | TRBV30 | TGTGCCTGGAGTATGACACAGAACACTGAAGCTTTCTTT | CAWSMTQNTEAFF
- | TRBJ2-2 | TRBD2 | TRBV7-7 | TGTGCTAGCAGCACGAAAAGCGGGGCCCCCGGGGAGCTGTTTTTT | CASSTKSGAPGELFF
- | TRBJ2-6 | - | TRBV2 | TGTGCCAGCAGAGGACTCCGCTCTGGGGCCAACGTCCTGACTTTC | CASRGLRSGANVLTF
- | TRBJ2-5 | - | TRBV5-1 | TGCGCCAGCAGCATACTACCGGGACACCAAGAGACCCAGTACTTC | CASSILPGHQETQYF
- | TRBJ1-1 | - | TRBV20-1 | TGCAGTCCCTACATTGCGTCGGCCGCTTTCTTT | CSPYIASAAFF
- | TRBJ1-1 | TRBD1 | TRBV29-1 | TGCAGCGTTAAAGGACAGGGGGCGGGGGCCACTGAAGCTTTCTTT | CSVKGQGAGATEAFF
- | TRBJ1-4 | TRBD1 | TRBV5-1 | TGCGCCAGCAGCCCTGGACAGGGAAACCGTCAAGGGGAAAAACTGTTTTTT | CASSPGQGNRQGEKLFF
- | TRBJ1-4 | - | TRBV18 | TGTGCCAGCTCACCCCGACAGGATGAAAAACTGTTTTTT | CASSPRQDEKLFF
- | TRBJ1-1 | - | TRBV11-2 | TGTGCCAGCAGCTCGGGGCTCCTTCTGGAGGCTTTCTTT | CASSSGLLLEAFF
- | TRBJ2-7 | TRBD2 | TRBV7-2 | TGTGCCAGCAGACGAGCGGCTAGCGGGAGCTCCGAGCAGTACTTC | CASRRAASGSSEQYF